This record concerns one TCR beta chain sequence. Its matching antigen is unknown. This entry belongs to a study of T-cell reconstitution after alpha-beta-depleted transplantation in children. Study-wide findings and caveats: Alpha-beta T cells present about two months after transplant were reported to originate from several hundred expanded graft clones. It was newly produced T cells that mostly accounted for T-cell counts and diversity one year after transplant.

This CDR3 is built from 15 residues. Germline loops: CDR1 ENHRY, CDR2 SYGVKD. Deletions cut 3 bases from V and 9 bases from J, with 18 bases between. A TCRbeta library incorporating unique molecular identifiers was prepared. TCRdb used MiXCR to reprocess the PCR reads, holding one entry per CDR3 protein. In the table there are just over 950,000 distinct CDR3 sequences, about 29% of which are singletons. The TCR originated in a boy younger than two who had a stem cell transplant for SCID, so the T cells may come from the graft donor. Here the sequenced sample was PBMCs, mostly from graft donor cells, taken 360 days after TCRalphabeta/CD19-depleted stem cell transplant. The chain combines TRBV10-3 with TRBJ2-1; possibly TRBD1 for D (6 bases). The CDR3 DNA reads as TGTGCCATCAGTGAAGGCGGCTACAGGGTGGCTGAGCAGTTCTTC. This encodes CAISEGGYRVAEQFF.